The clone carrying this T cell receptor beta chain came up many times. The antigen remains undetermined. Primers used in a second PCR of roughly 6 to 12 cycles were a sample-barcoded 5' primer and a J-beta primer mix. Each cDNA molecule, via a template-switch adaptor with 12 random nucleotides, was tagged. From the 5' RACE reads, TCRdb called clonotypes with MiXCR, one entry per CDR3 protein. The data show some 1.4 million distinct CDR3 sequences, with 42% seen just once and 7% to 9% held by the top ten. The germline gives CDR1 SEHNR, CDR2 FQNEAQ (reference sequence). This CDR3 region has 13 residues. Trimming cost V 5 bases and J 8 bases; bases outside gene matches: 3. The data belong to a study of blood T cells in healthy people across ages. Each donor was a healthy Caucasian individual from Russia, aged roughly 6 to 95. Overall study findings and caveats: Diversity was estimated from one million T cells, and these estimates were considered underestimates. Age brought a roughly linear fall in TCR beta diversity measured per million T cells.

The chain combines TRBV7-9 with TRBJ2-1, with 10 bases that match TRBD1. Input material: blood. The clonotype originates from a young woman in good health. The DNA for the CDR3 is TGTGCCAGCAGCCGGGACAGGGGCGATGAGCAGTTCTTC. This translates into CASSRDRGDEQFF.